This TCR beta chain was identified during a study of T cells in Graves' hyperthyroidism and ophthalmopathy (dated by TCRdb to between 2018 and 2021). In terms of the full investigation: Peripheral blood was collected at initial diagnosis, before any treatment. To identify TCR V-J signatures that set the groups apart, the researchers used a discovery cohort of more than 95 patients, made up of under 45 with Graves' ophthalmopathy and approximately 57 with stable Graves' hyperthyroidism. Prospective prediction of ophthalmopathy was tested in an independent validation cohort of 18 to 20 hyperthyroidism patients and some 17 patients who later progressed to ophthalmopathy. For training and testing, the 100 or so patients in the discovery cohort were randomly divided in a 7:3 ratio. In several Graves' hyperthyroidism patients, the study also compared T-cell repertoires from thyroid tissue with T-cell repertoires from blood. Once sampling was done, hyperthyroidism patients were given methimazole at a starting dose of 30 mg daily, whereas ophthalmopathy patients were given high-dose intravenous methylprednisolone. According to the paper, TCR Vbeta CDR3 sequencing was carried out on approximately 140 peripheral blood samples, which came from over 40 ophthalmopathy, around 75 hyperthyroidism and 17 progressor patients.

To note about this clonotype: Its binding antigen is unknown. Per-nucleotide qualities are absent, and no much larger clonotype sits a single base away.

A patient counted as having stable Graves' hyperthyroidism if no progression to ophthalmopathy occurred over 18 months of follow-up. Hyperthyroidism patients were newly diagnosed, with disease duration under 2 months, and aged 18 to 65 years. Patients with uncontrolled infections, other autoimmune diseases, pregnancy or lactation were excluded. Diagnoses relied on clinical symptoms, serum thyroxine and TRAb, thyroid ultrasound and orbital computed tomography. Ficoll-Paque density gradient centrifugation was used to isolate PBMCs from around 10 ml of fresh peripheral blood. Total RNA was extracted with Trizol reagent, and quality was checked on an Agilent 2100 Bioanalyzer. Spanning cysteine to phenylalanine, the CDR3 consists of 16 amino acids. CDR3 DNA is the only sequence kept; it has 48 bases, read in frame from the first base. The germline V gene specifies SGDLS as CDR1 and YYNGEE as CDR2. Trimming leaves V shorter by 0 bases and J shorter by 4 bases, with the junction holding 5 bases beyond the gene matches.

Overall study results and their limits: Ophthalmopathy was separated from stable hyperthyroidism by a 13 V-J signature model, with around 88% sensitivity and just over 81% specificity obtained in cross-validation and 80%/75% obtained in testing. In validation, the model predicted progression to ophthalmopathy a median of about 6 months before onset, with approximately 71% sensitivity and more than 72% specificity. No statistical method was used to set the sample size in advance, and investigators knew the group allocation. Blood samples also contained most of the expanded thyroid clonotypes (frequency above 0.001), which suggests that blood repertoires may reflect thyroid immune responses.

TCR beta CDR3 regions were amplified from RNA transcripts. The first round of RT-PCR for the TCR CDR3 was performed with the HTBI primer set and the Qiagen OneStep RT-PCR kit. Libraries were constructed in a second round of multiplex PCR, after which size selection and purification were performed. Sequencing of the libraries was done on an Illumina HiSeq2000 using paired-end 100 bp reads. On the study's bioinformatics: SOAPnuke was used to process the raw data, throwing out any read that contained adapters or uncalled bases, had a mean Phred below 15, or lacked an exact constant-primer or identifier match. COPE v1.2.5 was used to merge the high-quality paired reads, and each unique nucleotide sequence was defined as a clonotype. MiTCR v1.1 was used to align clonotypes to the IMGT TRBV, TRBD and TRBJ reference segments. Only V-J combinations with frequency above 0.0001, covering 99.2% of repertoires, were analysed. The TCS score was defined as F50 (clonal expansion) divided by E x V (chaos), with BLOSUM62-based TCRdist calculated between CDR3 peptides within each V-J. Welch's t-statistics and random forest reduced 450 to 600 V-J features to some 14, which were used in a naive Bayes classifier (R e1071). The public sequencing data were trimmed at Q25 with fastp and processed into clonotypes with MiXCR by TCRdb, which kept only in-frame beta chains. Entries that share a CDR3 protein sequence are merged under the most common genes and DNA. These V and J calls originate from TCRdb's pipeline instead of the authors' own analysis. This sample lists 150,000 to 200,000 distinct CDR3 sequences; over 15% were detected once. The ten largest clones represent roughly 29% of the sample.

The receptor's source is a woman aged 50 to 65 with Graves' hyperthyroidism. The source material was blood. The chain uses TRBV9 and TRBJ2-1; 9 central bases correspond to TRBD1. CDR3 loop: CASSVEQGAKYNEQFF. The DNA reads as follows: TGTGCCAGCAGCGTAGAACAGGGGGCGAAGTACAATGAGCAGTTCTTC. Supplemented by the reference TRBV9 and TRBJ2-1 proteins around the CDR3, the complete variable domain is DSGVTQTPKHLITATGQRVTLRCSPRSGDLSVYWYQQSLDQGLQFLIQYYNGEERAKGNILERFSAQQFPDLHSELNLSSLELGDSALYFCASSVEQGAKYNEQFFGPGTRLTVL.